This is a list of T cell receptor beta chains from one sample in a study of blood T cell repertoires in COVID-19. TCRdb keeps only in-frame clones here, not all; method: immunoSEQ multiplex PCR. Among 150,000 to 200,000 clones listed, about nine tenths were seen once. The sample taken for sequencing was peripheral blood. These receptors were collected from an older man with acute or convalescent COVID-19. Both conserved end residues are part of each CDR3. A D gene is named only where the DNA matches it firmly. Only part of the rows carry a size: once, few, many, or a class if the clone is expanded.

cdr3_aa cdr3_nt j_call clone_size d_call v_call
CATSDSGTGWLRDEQFF TGTGCCACCAGTGACTCCGGGACAGGTTGGTTAAGAGACGAGCAGTTCTTC TRBJ2-1 NA TRBD1 TRBV24-1
CAWSGRLAGRWEQYF TGTGCCTGGAGTGGCCGACTAGCGGGGCGATGGGAGCAGTACTTC TRBJ2-7 NA TRBD2 TRBV30
CASSSLRGRLAYGYTF TGTGCCAGCAGTTCCTTGAGGGGGCGCTTAGCCTATGGCTACACCTTC TRBJ1-2 NA TRBD1 TRBV28
CASSSSVSHPTYEQYF TGTGCCAGCAGCTCATCGGTGTCTCATCCCACCTACGAGCAGTACTTC TRBJ2-7 NA NA TRBV7-9
CATRETMNTEAFF TGTGCCACCCGGGAGACAATGAACACTGAAGCTTTCTTT TRBJ1-1 NA NA TRBV15
CASSFRQGANYGYTF TGTGCCAGCAGCTTTCGACAGGGGGCGAATTATGGCTACACCTTC TRBJ1-2 NA TRBD1 TRBV7-2
CAWSALDSPNTEAFF TGTGCCTGGAGTGCGCTTGACAGCCCGAACACTGAAGCTTTCTTT TRBJ1-1 NA NA TRBV30
CASSLLTGNYGYTF TGTGCCAGCAGCCTCCTTACAGGCAACTATGGCTACACCTTC TRBJ1-2 NA NA TRBV9
CASSITGGAFF TGTGCCAGTAGTATTACCGGGGGAGCTTTCTTT TRBJ1-1 once NA TRBV19
CSASTLQSDSRAYNEQFF TGCAGTGCTAGTACTCTCCAATCTGACTCGAGGGCTTACAATGAGCAGTTCTTC TRBJ2-1 NA NA TRBV20-1
CAWDQDATNEKLFF TGTGCCTGGGATCAGGATGCAACTAATGAAAAACTGTTTTTT TRBJ1-4 NA NA TRBV30
CASGTQGLNTEAFF TGTGCCAGCGGTACCCAGGGCCTGAACACTGAAGCTTTCTTT TRBJ1-1 NA NA TRBV28
CASKSRGNSYNEQFF TGTGCCAGCAAATCCAGGGGAAACTCCTACAATGAGCAGTTCTTC TRBJ2-1 NA NA TRBV4-2
CASSIQGLETQYF TGTGCCAGTAGTATCCAGGGACTAGAGACCCAGTACTTC TRBJ2-5 NA NA TRBV19
CASSERVSYEQYF TGTGCCAGCAGCGAGCGGGTCTCCTACGAGCAGTACTTC TRBJ2-7 NA NA TRBV5-4
CATGPGLAGPSSSYNEQFF TGTGCCACTGGCCCGGGACTAGCGGGTCCCTCAAGCTCCTACAATGAGCAGTTCTTC TRBJ2-1 NA TRBD2 TRBV10-3
CATSRNRGLANEKLFF TGTGCCACCAGTCGAAACAGGGGGTTGGCTAATGAAAAACTGTTTTTT TRBJ1-4 NA TRBD1 TRBV15
CASSLGGRLAVTDTQYF TGCGCCAGCAGCTTGGGCGGCCGACTAGCGGTCACAGATACGCAGTATTTT TRBJ2-3 NA TRBD2 TRBV5-1
CASSGQVEIF TGTGCCAGCAGCGGTCAGGTCGAGATCTTC TRBJ2-1 NA NA TRBV5-6
CASSPLAREGADTQYF TGCGCCAGCAGCCCCTTGGCGCGGGAGGGAGCAGATACGCAGTATTTT TRBJ2-3 NA TRBD2 TRBV4-1